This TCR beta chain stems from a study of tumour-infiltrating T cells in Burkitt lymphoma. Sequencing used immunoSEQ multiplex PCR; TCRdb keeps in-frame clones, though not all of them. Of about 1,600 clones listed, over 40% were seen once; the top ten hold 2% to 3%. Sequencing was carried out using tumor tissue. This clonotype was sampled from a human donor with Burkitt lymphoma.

The CDR3 here is CASSFGDRVDWGEKLFF. CDR3 nucleotides: TGTGCCAGCAGCTTCGGGGACAGGGTGGATTGGGGTGAAAAACTGTTTTTT. The J gene is TRBJ1-4, the V gene TRBV7-9; 9 bases match TRBD1. Looked up from germline, CDR1 is SEHNR and CDR2 is FQNEAQ (reference sequence). The CDR3 is made up of 17 amino acids. Losses at the gene ends were 3 bases for V and 7 bases for J; bases not matched to a gene: 12.